This TCR beta chain was identified in a study of blood T cell repertoires in COVID-19. In the source study's methods: Nucleated cell counts were estimated from reference gene primer amplification. Measured with immunoSEQ multiplex PCR; TCRdb has only the in-frame clones, and not every one. V and J calls and clone size follow that table, whereas D and trimming were derived from the DNA. The sample consists of approximately 300,000 clones, around nine tenths of them appearing once. Per the germline V gene, CDR1 is SGHTA and CDR2 is FQGNSA. V trimming: 5 bases; J trimming: 4 bases; junction bases outside the gene matches: 7. The CDR3 is made up of 15 amino acids. Seattle cases were enrolled at active infection and followed longitudinally.

The chain carries TRBV7-2 and TRBJ2-5; TRBD1 matches at 10 bases. This TCR derives from a woman in her twenties or thirties with COVID-19, enrolled during active disease. Material: peripheral blood. The CDR3, as DNA: TGTGCCAGCAGCGGGGACAGGGGCGATGGAGAGACCCAGTACTTC. Protein sequence: CASSGDRGDGETQYF.